This TCR beta chain derives from a study of T cells after yellow fever vaccination (dated by TCRdb to the late 2010s). Notes on the research overall: The SMART-Seq v4 Ultra Low Input RNA kit was used to prepare libraries from fractions with low cell numbers. To follow T-cell clones before and after both primary and booster YFV17D yellow fever vaccination, bulk TCR alpha and beta repertoires underwent longitudinal sequencing. Two healthy male donors, one aged 18 to 30 and one aged 30 to 40 years, made up the cohort. Blood was drawn at multiple timepoints before and after primary and secondary immunization, with bulk PBMC replicates and cell subsets isolated. Study-level results and caveats: Because the study included only two donors, the extent to which the findings can be generalized is limited. After the booster, most clones that had expanded after primary vaccination were detected again (roughly 96% of CD4 and around 88% of CD8), suggesting broad maintenance of memory. A small fraction of clonotypes appeared in both the CD4 and CD8 compartments, likely as a result of convergent recombination. Computational filtering was required because FACS-sorted repertoires could contain abundant contaminating clonotypes from the bulk population. The secondary T-cell response was found to be weaker but faster than the primary response, with a peak reached on day 5 rather than on day 15.

As regards this clonotype: What this receptor recognizes is not known. Base qualities are missing; no much larger clone stands one base away.

Sequencer: Illumina NovaSeq 6000. TCR cDNA was synthesized by 5'RACE template switching, which introduced a universal primer site and unique molecular identifiers. Priming of cDNA synthesis was performed from both the TCR alpha and TCR beta constant segments. Libraries were amplified in two PCR steps, with sample barcodes and sequencing adapters added in the second step. Sequencing of libraries was done on Illumina HiSeq 2500 (2x100 bp) or NovaSeq (2x150 bp). Under the source paper's analysis protocol: Demultiplexing of reads and collapsing into UMI consensus sequences were performed with MIGEC, and V(D)J alignment was carried out with MiXCR. Clonotypes responding to the vaccine were identified with edgeR on replicate PBMC samples, with the criteria of FDR below 0.01 and a log2 fold change above 5 up to day 15. Bulk clonotypes were assigned CD4 or CD8 identity according to which sequenced CD4 or CD8 repertoire held them at higher abundance. In TCRdb, the public reads were trimmed at Q25 with fastp and aligned with MiXCR, with productive beta chains retained. Here each entry gathers all rows of one CDR3 protein and keeps the most common genes and DNA. The V and J calls, along with clone size, are taken from TCRdb and not from the paper's own processing. This sample is represented by some 320,000 distinct CDR3 sequences; over 3.5% of them were singletons. The top ten constitute just under 20% of the sample.

The treatment or condition label on this specimen signifies: live attenuated yellow fever vaccine strain. At every blood-draw timepoint, two biological replicates of bulk PBMCs were collected. PBMCs were isolated from peripheral blood using a standard Ficoll-Paque protocol. TriZol was used to extract RNA from bulk PBMCs, from CD4 and CD8 fractions, and from dextramer-positive and dextramer-negative fractions. This sample comprised PBMCs, obtained 15 days after the yellow fever booster vaccination. This TCR was sampled from a man aged 18 to 35 who received the YFV17D yellow fever vaccine.

The bases read TGTGCCAGCAGTCATTCGACCGGGACGGACCGAGAATACTTC. It encodes CASSHSTGTDREYF. Rearrangement joined TRBV12-3 or TRBV12-4 to TRBJ2-7, with a tentative D call of TRBD1 or TRBD2, each matching 5 bases. The junction shows trimming of 5 bases on V and 13 bases on J, plus 24 bases between the germline ends. The CDR3 holds 14 amino acids from the cysteine to the phenylalanine. Only the CDR3 region is kept as DNA, spanning 42 bases read in frame from base 1.